This T cell receptor (beta chain) was observed in a study of OX40 agonist ivuxolimab in advanced cancers. General notes on the study: The costimulatory receptor OX40 (CD134) was targeted by ivuxolimab, a fully human IgG2 agonistic monoclonal antibody. Intravenous ivuxolimab was administered to patients every 2 weeks at six dose levels: 0.01, 0.1, 0.3, 1.5, 3 and 10 mg/kg. Among the approximately 50 dose-escalation patients, around 19 had hepatocellular carcinoma, approximately 15 melanoma, 9 renal cell carcinoma and 9 head and neck cancer. In the dose-escalation cohort, around four fifths of patients were male, and the mean age was approximately 60 years, with a range of roughly 20 to 79. Patients were allowed to have had prior anti-PD-1, anti-PD-L1 or anti-CTLA-4 therapy, and around two fifths of the dose-escalation patients had been treated with checkpoint inhibitors. Partial responses occurred in three dose-escalation patients: two with cutaneous melanoma and one with hepatocellular carcinoma. The purpose of peripheral TCRbeta sequencing was to test whether ivuxolimab changed TCR sequence diversity and led to clonal T-cell expansion. The paper reports the monotherapy dose-escalation portion (N of about 47 patients) of the phase I ivuxolimab trial.

The CDR3 spans 15 residues, from the cysteine through the phenylalanine. Just the 45-base CDR3 DNA is kept, in frame starting at base 1. Germline trimming: 1 base from V, 8 bases from J; junction bases outside gene matches: 10. CDR1 MNHEY and CDR2 SVGAGI were looked up in the germline V gene. The trial excluded patients who had a history of autoimmune disease or were on systemic immunosuppression. Peripheral blood for TCR sequencing was collected from all dose cohorts at baseline, on cycle 4 day 1, and on cycle 7 day 1. The samples were taken from a phase I, first-in-human, multicenter, open-label dose-escalation trial of ivuxolimab. Adults with locally advanced or metastatic melanoma, renal cell, hepatocellular, or head and neck squamous cell carcinoma were enrolled in the trial. CD4+ and CD8+ T cells were sorted separately from peripheral blood before TCR sequencing. Genomic DNA was isolated from the sorted cells so that the TCRbeta CDR3 region could be sequenced. The immunoSEQ Assay was used to sequence the TCRbeta CDR3 regions. Here the immuneACCESS table is served through TCRdb, limited to in-frame sequences with V and J called. Missing clones are a known gap in these copies; in checked studies unresolved V genes cover under half, and the rest lacks a known reason. In this sample the table shows about 92,000 clones, 90% to 95% of which occur a single time. Around 0.3% of the sample lies in the top ten.

With respect to this clone: No cognate antigen has been identified for it. It has no much larger one-base neighbor in the sample; base qualities were not kept.

Paper-wide results and their limitations: Partial responders in the 0.1-3.0 mg/kg groups had among the lowest normalized peripheral clonal expansion, especially among CD8+ T cells. At doses of 0.1 to 3.0 mg/kg, clonal expansion of both CD4+ and CD8+ blood T cells was observed from baseline to week 6. The antigen specificity of the peripheral T cells that underwent clonal expansion was not determined. After ivuxolimab, CD8+ T cells had more expanded clones than CD4+ T cells on average. Low levels of normalized T-cell clonal expansion were also seen in some nonresponding patients.

The starting material was CD4+ or CD8+ T cells sorted from blood, obtained in a trial of the OX40 agonist ivuxolimab. Rearrangement joined TRBV6-5 to TRBJ1-2, and 7 junctional nucleotides match TRBD1. This TCR was recovered from an adult with an advanced solid tumor such as melanoma, head and neck, liver or kidney cancer. The DNA sequence is given as TGTGCCAGCAGTTACTTGGAAGACAGGGATGGAGGCTACACCTTC. This yields the protein CASSYLEDRDGGYTF.